Listed here are 17 T cell receptor beta chains from one sample, sequenced in a study of blood T cell repertoires in COVID-19. Method: immunoSEQ multiplex PCR; TCRdb's copy keeps in-frame clones and lacks some. This table has over 150,000 clones, approximately 86% appearing once. The source material was peripheral blood. These receptors were collected from a man aged 60-69 years with COVID-19, enrolled during active disease.

This chain joins TRBV6-5 and TRBJ1-1, with 8 bases matching TRBD1. Germline V gene lookup returns CDR1 MNHEY and CDR2 SVGAGI. Germline trimming cut 8 bases from V and 6 bases from J; bases unmatched to any gene: 14. This CDR3 region has 15 residues. CDR3 protein: CASCPSQGAGSEAFF. The CDR3 DNA is TGTGCCAGCTGCCCCTCTCAGGGGGCCGGCTCTGAAGCTTTCTTT.

The chain carries TRBV9 and TRBJ1-1; TRBD1 agrees at 7 bases. With 3 bases clipped from V and 4 bases from J, the junction kept 9 bases outside the gene matches. The CDR3 spans 15 residues. CDR1 is SGDLS and CDR2 is YYNGEE in the germline V gene. The CDR3 region is CASSGDRARTTEAFF. The CDR3 DNA reads as TGTGCCAGCAGCGGCGACAGGGCCCGGACCACTGAAGCTTTCTTT.

The genes are TRBV27 and TRBJ1-2; maybe TRBD1 (6 bases). V was shortened by 7 bases and J by 6 bases, with 18 bases between the two germline ends. CDR1 and CDR2 from the germline V gene are MNHEY and SMNVEV (reference sequence). CDR3 length: 14 amino acids. The CDR3 protein is CASTPAGRGHGYTF. The CDR3 region has the DNA TGTGCCAGCACACCTGCGGGCAGGGGCCATGGCTACACCTTC.

This sequence joins TRBV7-2 and TRBJ1-4; D is undetermined. Germline V lookup: CDR1 SGHTA, CDR2 FQGNSA. V was cut by 4 bases and J by 9 bases, with 12 bases left in between. This CDR3 comprises 13 residues. The CDR3 sequence is CASSSRAEQKLFF. The CDR3 DNA sequence: TGTGCCAGCAGCTCGAGGGCAGAACAAAAACTGTTTTTT.

The rearrangement uses TRBV3-1 (or the pseudogene TRBV3-2) and TRBJ1-2; D gene uncertain. CDR1 is LGHDT, CDR2 YNNKEL, per germline (reference sequence). Trimming removed 1 base at V and 7 bases at J, with 16 bases between. The CDR3 totals 15 residues. The CDR3 region has the DNA TGTGCCAGCAGCCAAGTGGGCAGTCTTGTGTTTGGCTACACCTTC. Amino acid sequence: CASSQVGSLVFGYTF.

This chain joins TRBV28 and TRBJ2-2, with D hard to call. The CDR3 length is 12 residues. Trimming left V 6 bases short and J 4 bases short, with 6 bases between. Germline V CDR1 and CDR2: MDHEN, SYDVKM. CDR3 loop: CASRTTTGELFF. CDR3 nucleotide sequence: TGTGCCAGCAGAACAACCACCGGGGAGCTGTTTTTT.

The CDR3 sequence is CAISEGLKRDSYEQYF. DNA of the CDR3: TGTGCCATCAGTGAGGGCTTAAAGCGGGACTCCTACGAGCAGTACTTC. The chain couples TRBV10-3 to TRBJ2-7, with 7 nucleotides matching TRBD2. Per the germline V gene, CDR1 is ENHRY and CDR2 is SYGVKD. Trimming took 2 bases from V and 0 from J; bases not matched to a gene: 7. The CDR3 is 16 amino acids.

This clone has only one observation. This rearrangement joins TRBV30 to TRBJ1-3; 8 positions match TRBD1. Unmatched junction bases numbered 0, after V lost 3 bases and J lost 2 bases. The CDR3 extends over 13 amino acids. CDR1 GTSNPN and CDR2 SVGIG come from the germline V gene (reference sequence). The CDR3 coding sequence is TGTGCCTGGAGGGACAGGGCTGGAAACACCATATATTTT. Translating it yields CAWRDRAGNTIYF.

V is TRBV6-1 and J is TRBJ1-5, with TRBD1 identical over 9 bases. The CDR3 is made up of 15 amino acids. V trimming: 8 bases; J trimming: 6 bases; junction bases outside the gene matches: 11. The germline gives CDR1 MNHNS, CDR2 SASEGT. Here the CDR3 DNA reads TGTGCCAGCTCCCCTAAGGGACAGGGAGGTCAGCCCCAGCATTTT. The encoded protein is CASSPKGQGGQPQHF.

V is TRBV6-2 or TRBV6-3 and J is TRBJ2-2, with 7 bases that match TRBD1. The CDR3 is made up of 16 amino acids. From germline, CDR1 is MNHEY and CDR2 SVGEGT. Losses at the gene ends were 5 bases for V and 5 bases for J; bases not matched to a gene: 11. The CDR3 is CASSPFGQAGTGELFF. CDR3 DNA: TGTGCCAGCAGTCCCTTCGGACAGGCCGGGACCGGGGAGCTGTTTTTT.

The chain carries TRBV7-2 and TRBJ2-3, with a possible D match to TRBD1 (6 bases). The CDR3 is 15 amino acids. The V end was cut by 2 bases, the J end by 0 bases, with 9 bases between. Germline V gene lookup returns CDR1 SGHTA and CDR2 FQGNSA. The CDR3 sequence: CASSLNRASTDTQYF. DNA for the CDR3: TGTGCCAGCAGCTTAAACAGGGCTAGCACAGATACGCAGTATTTT.

This clone was seen more than once but under ten times. The rearrangement joins TRBV19 to TRBJ2-7; 8 bases map to TRBD1. CDR3 length equals 12 residues. Germline V gene sequence: CDR1 LNHDA, CDR2 SQIVND (reference sequence). After removal of 7 bases from V and 5 bases from J, the junction contained 4 bases not matched to a gene. The CDR3: CASMDRANEQYF. As DNA, the CDR3 is TGTGCCAGTATGGACAGGGCTAACGAGCAGTACTTC.

CDR3 in amino acids: CASSESHSGAYGYTF. In DNA, the CDR3 is TGTGCCAGCAGTGAATCCCACTCAGGGGCCTATGGCTACACCTTC. The chain has TRBV6-1 and TRBJ1-2; D possibly corresponds to TRBD1 (6 bases). Germline V gene lookup returns CDR1 MNHNS and CDR2 SASEGT. The CDR3 sequence is 15 residues long. Trimming removed 2 bases at V and 4 bases at J, with 14 bases between.

CDR3 bases: TGTGCCAGCAGTAAGGACACCAATCAGCCCCAGCATTTT. Its protein product is CASSKDTNQPQHF. The rearrangement joins TRBV18 to TRBJ1-5, with a weak D call TRBD1 (5 bases). In germline, CDR1 is KGHSH, CDR2 LQKENI. The CDR3 is 13 amino acids. Trimming shortened V by 8 bases and J by 3 bases, and 11 bases separated the two germline ends. The full variable domain, completed using reference TRBV18 and TRBJ1-5, is NAGVMQNPRHLVRRRGQEARLRCSPMKGHSHVYWYRQLPEEGLKFMVYLQKENIIDESGMPKERFSAEFPKEGPSILRIQQVVRGDSAAYFCASSKDTNQPQHFGDGTRLSIL.

The chain links TRBV6-5 to TRBJ2-7; TRBD1 matches 7 bases. Germline values: CDR1 MNHEY, CDR2 SVGAGI. V lost 6 bases and J lost 0; bases outside the gene matches: 8. The CDR3 is made up of 15 amino acids. The CDR3, as DNA: TGTGCCAGCAGACCCGGGACAGTACCCTCCTACGAGCAGTACTTC. Amino acid sequence: CASRPGTVPSYEQYF.

The chain recombines TRBV18 with TRBJ2-4, with TRBD1 as a possible D gene (5 bases). The CDR3 spans 14 residues. Trimming shortened V by 2 bases and J by 8 bases, and 13 bases separated the two germline ends. The germline V gene encodes CDR1 KGHSH and CDR2 LQKENI. The DNA for the CDR3 is TGTGCCAGCTCACCAGGTGCCAGGGCGGACATTCAGTACTTC. This encodes CASSPGARADIQYF.

The chain has TRBV18 and TRBJ2-5; D uncertain. Trimming pared 3 bases from V and 7 bases from J, leaving 12 bases between. The CDR3 is made up of 13 amino acids. Germline V lookup: CDR1 KGHSH, CDR2 LQKENI. The CDR3 DNA sequence: TGTGCCAGCTCACCGAACAACGATGGGACCCAGTACTTC. Translation: CASSPNNDGTQYF.